Listed here is a single T cell receptor (beta chain). CDR1 and CDR2 (germline): LGHNA, YNFKEQ. CDR3 size: 17 residues. The V and J ends lost 0 bases and 5 bases, in that order; junction bases with no gene match: 9. The source of the sample is a study of shared clonotypes between healthy human individuals. Generated by immunoSEQ multiplex PCR, the TCRdb table keeps only in-frame clones and is missing some. The sample carries around 750,000 clones, approximately 79% recorded once. This receptor was obtained from a woman aged 25 to 39 in good health. The rearrangement uses TRBV4-2 and TRBJ2-5, with TRBD1 matching 10 bases. Sequences were obtained from memory CD4+ T cells sorted from blood. Documented subset: CD45RA-negative fraction. The CDR3 loop reads CASSQDPDRGWYETQYF. The CDR3 DNA reads TGTGCCAGCAGCCAAGACCCGGACAGGGGGTGGTATGAGACCCAGTACTTC.